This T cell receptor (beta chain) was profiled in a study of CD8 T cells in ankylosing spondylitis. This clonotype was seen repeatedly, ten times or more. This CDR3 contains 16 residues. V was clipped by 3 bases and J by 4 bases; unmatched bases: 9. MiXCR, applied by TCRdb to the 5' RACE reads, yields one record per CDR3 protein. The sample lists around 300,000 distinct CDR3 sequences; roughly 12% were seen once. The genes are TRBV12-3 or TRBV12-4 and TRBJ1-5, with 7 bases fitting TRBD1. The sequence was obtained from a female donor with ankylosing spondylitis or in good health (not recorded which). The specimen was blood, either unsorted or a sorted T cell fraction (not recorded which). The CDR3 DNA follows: TGTGCCAGCAGTTTTCTCAGGGGGTTGATAAATCAGCCCCAGCATTTT. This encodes CASSFLRGLINQPQHF.